The 11 T cell receptor beta chains reported below all come from one sample, sequenced in a study of graft-versus-host responses after intestinal transplantation. For these receptors, no antigen is known. Measured with immunoSEQ multiplex PCR; TCRdb has only the in-frame clones, and not every one. The table lists around 84,000 clones, roughly 87% of them singletons. This specimen was unstimulated CD8+ T cells sorted from spleen or lymph node cells, taken before intestinal transplant. The source is a human donor who received an intestinal transplant.

This clone came up a few times. This chain connects TRBV11-2 to TRBJ1-4; 9 bases agree with TRBD1. V shed 4 bases and J 8 bases; nucleotides not matched to a gene: 8. The CDR3 loop spans 15 amino acids. Germline-derived CDR1 and CDR2 are SGHAT and FQNNGV. DNA of the CDR3: TGTGCCAGCAGCTCTACAGGGGGCGCAGGGGAAAAACTGTTTTTT. As protein: CASSSTGGAGEKLFF.

This clone was observed a handful of times. The chain joins TRBV29-1 to TRBJ2-5; D remains unclear. Trimming shortened V by 7 bases and J by 5 bases, and 20 bases separated the two germline ends. This CDR3 is built from 14 residues. Germline lookup yields CDR1 SQVTM and CDR2 ANQGSEA. CDR3 amino acids: CSASRAPLSETQYF. DNA of the CDR3: TGCAGCGCATCCCGGGCCCCCCTGTCGGAGACCCAGTACTTC.

The V gene is TRBV9, the J gene TRBJ2-5; TRBD1 aligns across 9 bases. Germline values: CDR1 SGDLS, CDR2 YYNGEE. With 3 bases clipped from V and 5 bases from J, the junction kept 8 bases outside the gene matches. The CDR3 has 15 residues. The CDR3 DNA reads as TGTGCCAGCAGCGCGCGAACAGGGGGCGCGGAGACCCAGTACTTC. Translating gives CASSARTGGAETQYF.

The gene calls are TRBV5-5 and TRBJ1-2, with D maybe TRBD1 (5 bases). This CDR3 has 15 amino acids. Germline loops: CDR1 SGHKS, CDR2 YYEKEE (reference sequence). V was shortened by 0 bases and J by 3 bases, with 12 bases between the two germline ends. The CDR3 is CASSLGQGLDYGYTF. CDR3 DNA sequence: TGTGCCAGCAGCTTGGGCCAGGGATTGGACTATGGCTACACCTTC. The entire variable domain, with the rest obtained from reference TRBV5-5 and TRBJ1-2, is as follows: DAGVTQSPTHLIKTRGQQVTLRCSPISGHKSVSWYQQVLGQGPQFIFQYYEKEERGRGNFPDRFSARQFPNYSSELNVNALLLGDSALYLCASSLGQGLDYGYTFGSGTRLTVV.

The chain uses TRBV4-1 and TRBJ1-1; D unclear. Germline V lookup: CDR1 MGHRA, CDR2 YSYEKL. The CDR3 runs to 14 residues. With 1 base removed from V and 0 bases from J, the gap between germline ends came to 6 bases. CDR3 nucleotides: TGCGCCAGCAGCCAAGCCGGACTGAACACTGAAGCTTTCTTT. Translating it yields CASSQAGLNTEAFF.

The chain recombines TRBV27 with TRBJ2-7; 15 bases line up with TRBD2. Germline CDR1 reads MNHEY; CDR2 reads SMNVEV (reference sequence). The CDR3 contains 17 residues. The V segment lost 5 bases and the J segment 3 bases; nucleotides outside the gene matches: 8. CDR3 sequence reads: CASSPGLAGGPVYEQYF. CDR3 bases: TGTGCCAGCAGTCCCGGACTAGCGGGAGGGCCCGTCTACGAGCAGTACTTC.

The chain combines TRBV12-2 with TRBJ2-5; the D call TRBD1 from the table was never checked on the DNA. TRBV12-2 counts as a pseudogene. There are 20 residues in the CDR3. In DNA, the CDR3 is TGTGCAAGTCGCTTTCTGGCTCGCTGCGACGGGGACAGCCTTCAAGAGACCCAGTACTTC. It yields the protein CASRFLARCDGDSLQETQYF.

This chain joins TRBV7-3 and TRBJ2-3; 8 bases map to TRBD2. Germline CDR1 is SGHTA and CDR2 is FQGTGA. Trimming cost V 4 bases and J 2 bases; bases outside gene matches: 2. CDR3 length equals 14 residues. The CDR3 loop is CASSYGLATDTQYF. The DNA of the CDR3 is TGTGCCAGCAGCTACGGACTAGCCACAGATACGCAGTATTTT.

This clone was observed a handful of times. The V gene is TRBV6-5, the J gene TRBJ1-1; no reliable D call. The V end lost 5 bases, the J end lost 0 bases, and 7 bases lay between the germline ends. Germline loops: CDR1 MNHEY, CDR2 SVGAGI. The length of the CDR3 is 13 residues. This chain's CDR3 is CASSENMNTEAFF. The CDR3 coding sequence is TGTGCCAGCAGTGAAAATATGAACACTGAAGCTTTCTTT.

The rearrangement links TRBV5-4 to TRBJ1-2, with D uncertain. The CDR3 loop spans 12 amino acids. Trimming removed 0 bases from V and 4 bases from J, with 4 bases in between. CDR1 and CDR2 from the germline V gene are SGHNT and YYREEE (reference sequence). Here the CDR3 DNA reads TGTGCCAGCAGCTTGGGAGTCTATGGCTACACCTTC. It translates to CASSLGVYGYTF.

This sequence joins TRBV28 and TRBJ2-2; 8 nucleotides agree with TRBD1. CDR1 and CDR2 from the germline V gene are MDHEN and SYDVKM. This CDR3 spans 15 amino acids. V shed 6 bases and J 3 bases; nucleotides not matched to a gene: 6. CDR3: CASRGRGLDTGELFF. CDR3 bases: TGTGCCAGCAGAGGCAGGGGGCTCGACACCGGGGAGCTGTTTTTT.